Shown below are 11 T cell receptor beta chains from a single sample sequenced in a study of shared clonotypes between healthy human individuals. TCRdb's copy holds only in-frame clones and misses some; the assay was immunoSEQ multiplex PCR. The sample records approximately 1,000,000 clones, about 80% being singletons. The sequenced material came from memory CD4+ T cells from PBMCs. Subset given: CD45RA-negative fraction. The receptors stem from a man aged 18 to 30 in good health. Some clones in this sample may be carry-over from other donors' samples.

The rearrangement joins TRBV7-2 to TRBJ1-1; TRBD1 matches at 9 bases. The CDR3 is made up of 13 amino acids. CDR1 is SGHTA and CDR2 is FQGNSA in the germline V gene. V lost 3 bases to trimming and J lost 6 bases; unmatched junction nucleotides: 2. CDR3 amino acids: CASSFGQGPEAFF. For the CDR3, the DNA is TGTGCCAGCAGCTTCGGACAGGGGCCTGAAGCTTTCTTT. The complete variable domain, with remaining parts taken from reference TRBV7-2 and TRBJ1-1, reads GAGVSQSPSNKVTEKGKDVELRCDPISGHTALYWYRQSLGQGLEFLIYFQGNSAPDKSGLPSDRFSAERTGGSVSTLTIQRTQQEDSAVYLCASSFGQGPEAFFGQGTRLTVV.

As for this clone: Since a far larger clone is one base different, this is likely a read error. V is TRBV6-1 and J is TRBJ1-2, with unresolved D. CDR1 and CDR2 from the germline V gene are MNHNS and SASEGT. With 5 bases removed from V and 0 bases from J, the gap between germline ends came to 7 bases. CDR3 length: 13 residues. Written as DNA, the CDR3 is TGTGCCAGCAGTCGGGTACCTAACTATGGCTACACCTTC. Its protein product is CASSRVPNYGYTF.

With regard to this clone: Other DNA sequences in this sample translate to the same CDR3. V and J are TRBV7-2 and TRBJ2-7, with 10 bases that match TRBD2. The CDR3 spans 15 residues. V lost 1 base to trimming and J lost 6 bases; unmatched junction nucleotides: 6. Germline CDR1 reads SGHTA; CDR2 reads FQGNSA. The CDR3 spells CASSLGLAGVGEQYF. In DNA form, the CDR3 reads TGTGCCAGCAGCTTAGGGCTAGCGGGAGTAGGCGAGCAGTACTTC.

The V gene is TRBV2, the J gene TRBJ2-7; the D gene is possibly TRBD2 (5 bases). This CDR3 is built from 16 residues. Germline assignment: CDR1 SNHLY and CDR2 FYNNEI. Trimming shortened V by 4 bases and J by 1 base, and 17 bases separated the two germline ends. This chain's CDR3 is CASSAYWQEVSYEQYF. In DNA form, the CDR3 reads TGTGCCAGCAGTGCGTATTGGCAGGAGGTTTCCTACGAGCAGTACTTC.

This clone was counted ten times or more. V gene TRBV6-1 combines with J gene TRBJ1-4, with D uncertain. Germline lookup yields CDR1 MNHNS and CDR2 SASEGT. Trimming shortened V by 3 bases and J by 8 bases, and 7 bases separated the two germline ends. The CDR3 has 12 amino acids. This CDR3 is CASSDFREKLFF. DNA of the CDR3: TGTGCCAGCAGTGATTTTCGGGAAAAACTGTTTTTT.

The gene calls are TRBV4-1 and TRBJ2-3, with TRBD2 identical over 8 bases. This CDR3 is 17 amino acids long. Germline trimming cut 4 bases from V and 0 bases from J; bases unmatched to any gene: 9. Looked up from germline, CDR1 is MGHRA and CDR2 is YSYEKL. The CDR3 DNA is TGCGCCAGCAGCCCTAGGTGGCCTAGCGGGAGCACAGATACGCAGTATTTT. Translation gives CASSPRWPSGSTDTQYF.

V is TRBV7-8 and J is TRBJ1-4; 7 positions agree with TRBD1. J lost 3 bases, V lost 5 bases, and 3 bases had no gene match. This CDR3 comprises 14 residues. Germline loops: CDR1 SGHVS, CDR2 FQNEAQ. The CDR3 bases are TGTGCCAGCAGCCGGGACAGCGCTAATGAAAAACTGTTTTTT. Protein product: CASSRDSANEKLFF. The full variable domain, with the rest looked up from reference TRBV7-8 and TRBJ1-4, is GAGVSQSPRYKVAKRGQDVALRCDPISGHVSLFWYQQALGQGPEFLTYFQNEAQLDKSGLPSDRFFAERPEGSVSTLKIQRTQQEDSAVYLCASSRDSANEKLFFGSGTQLSVL.

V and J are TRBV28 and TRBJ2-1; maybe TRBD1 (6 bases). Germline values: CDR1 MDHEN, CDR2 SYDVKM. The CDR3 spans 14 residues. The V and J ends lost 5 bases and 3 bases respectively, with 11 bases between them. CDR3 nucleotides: TGTGCCAGCAGTCGGGCAGGGGTCTACAATGAGCAGTTCTTC. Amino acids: CASSRAGVYNEQFF.

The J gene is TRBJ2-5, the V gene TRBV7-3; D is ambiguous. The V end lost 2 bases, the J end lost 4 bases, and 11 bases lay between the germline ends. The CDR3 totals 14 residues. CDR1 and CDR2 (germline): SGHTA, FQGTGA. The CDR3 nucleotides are TGTGCCAGCAGCTTAGCCGCCTCCGGAGAGACCCAGTACTTC. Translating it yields CASSLAASGETQYF.

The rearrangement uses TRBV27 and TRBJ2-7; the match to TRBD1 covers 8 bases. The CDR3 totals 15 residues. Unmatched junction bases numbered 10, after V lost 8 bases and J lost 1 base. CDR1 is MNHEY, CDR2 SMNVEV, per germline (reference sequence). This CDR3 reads CASRAGTGNSYEQYF. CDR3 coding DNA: TGTGCCAGCCGGGCCGGGACAGGCAATTCCTACGAGCAGTACTTC.

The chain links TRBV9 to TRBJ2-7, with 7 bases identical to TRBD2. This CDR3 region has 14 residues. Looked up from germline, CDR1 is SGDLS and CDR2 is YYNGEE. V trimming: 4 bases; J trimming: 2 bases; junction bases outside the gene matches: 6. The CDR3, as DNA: TGTGCCAGCAGCACGACGCTAGCGGCCTACGAGCAGTACTTC. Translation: CASSTTLAAYEQYF. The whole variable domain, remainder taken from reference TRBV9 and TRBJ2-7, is DSGVTQTPKHLITATGQRVTLRCSPRSGDLSVYWYQQSLDQGLQFLIQYYNGEERAKGNILERFSAQQFPDLHSELNLSSLELGDSALYFCASSTTLAAYEQYFGPGTRLTVT.